The source of this TCR beta chain is a study of cytomegalovirus exposure and HLA in healthy donors. Study details: A later analysis reported the same platform for the 100 to 150 validation repertoires and the roughly 700 first-cohort repertoires.

Here immunoSEQ multiplex PCR was the method, and the copy in TCRdb shows in-frame clones only, minus some. The sample lists roughly 270,000 clones; roughly 90% were seen once. On this clone itself: Its specificity is not known.

General study findings and limits: According to the study, approximately 150 TCR beta chains were cytomegalovirus-associated.

The material sequenced was PBMCs. The source of this sequence is a woman aged 18-29 years in good health and CMV-seronegative.

CDR3 sequence reads: CASKGLASGEQYF. The DNA of the CDR3 is TGCGCCAGTAAAGGACTAGCGTCGGGTGAGCAGTACTTC. This chain uses TRBV5-1 with TRBJ2-7; 9 bases map to TRBD2. Germline V gene sequence: CDR1 SGHRS, CDR2 YFSETQ. The CDR3 covers 13 residues. V trimming: 8 bases; J trimming: 7 bases; junction bases outside the gene matches: 10.